This TCR beta chain was documented in a study of shared clonotypes between healthy human individuals (dated by TCRdb to the early 2020s). About the investigation overall: A few men and a couple of women, aged 18 to 49 years, made up the cohort. Per donor, three plates each were used for CD4 naive and CD4 memory, two for CD8 naive, and one for CD8 memory. To estimate repertoire size and how much clonotypes are shared between individuals, the study performed deep sequencing of blood TCR repertoires from roughly five healthy adults. To increase sequencing depth and limit assay-specific biases, TCR repertoire library preparation and sequencing were carried out by different laboratories using diverse techniques. Between about 0.85 and 9.5 billion PBMCs per donor were obtained by leukapheresis. Broader findings and caveats from the paper: Roughly 5.2% of naive CD4, 3% to 4% of naive CD8, approximately 2.2% of memory CD4, and around 0.42% of memory CD8 clonotypes were shared across four donors. Pairwise subsampling led to the expectation that sequencing depth would affect the degree of clonotype sharing among donors. Because the study included only a small number of donors, the genetic and exposure-history diversity represented was limited. Sampling was limited to blood, and TCR repertoires in tissue likely differ from TCR repertoires in blood. Compared with non-shared clonotypes, clonotypes shared by all four sorted-subset donors had higher generation probabilities. Naive subsets generally had larger estimated clonotype richness than memory subsets. Incomplete sequencing was indicated by rarefaction of sorted-subset datasets, despite the large sequencing depth.

Using the deep immunoSEQ assay, TCR CDR3 regions were amplified from genomic DNA by multiplex PCR. Genomic DNA extracted from each cell subset was distributed evenly over all wells of several immunoSEQ 96-well plates, and each plate served as one replicate. For sorted subsets, each replicate PCR was loaded with about 0.2 ug genomic DNA, equivalent to 32,000 or so T cell genomes. Purified libraries were measured with a Qubit 3.0 fluorometer, size-checked on a Bioanalyzer 2100, and measured again with the KAPA Library Quantification kit. Each immunoSEQ 96-well plate was sequenced on its own single-read 150-cycle Illumina NextSeq 550 flow cell. In the paper's pipeline: Because the immunoSEQ output included only junctional sequences and no quality scores, the filtering could not be the same as the filtering used for full-length reads. Sequences were annotated with PyIR, a Python wrapper for IgBLAST v1.9, and V/J genes and CDR3 were assigned using IMGT germline references. Reads with weak V/J assignments (E-value above 1e-6), missing CDR3, stop codons, out-of-frame junctions, or ambiguous translated residues were removed. V3J clonotypes were defined as sequences sharing the same inferred V gene, J gene, and CDR3 amino acid sequence. Percentage overlap between repertoires was calculated by dividing the number of shared unique clonotypes by the size of the smaller repertoire. Three approaches were used to assess repertoire richness: RTK rarefaction, the Chao1 estimator, and Recon v2.1 estimates of unobserved clonotypes. OLGA was used to compute generation probabilities for all TCRbeta clonotypes that the gDNA method yielded from a handful of donors. This immuneACCESS table, as held by TCRdb, lists in-frame sequences with V and J called but not all clones. Of the missing ones, under half trace to an unresolved V gene in checked studies; the others have no known cause. V and J calls plus clone size are reproduced from that table; the DNA served to infer D and trimming. The sample has fewer than 3 million clones on record, around 93% of them singletons. Jointly, the top ten make up roughly 0.34% of the sample.

The donors were healthy, HIV-negative adults who had no recently reported acute infections or vaccinations. Every donor was a Caucasian adult residing in Nashville, Tennessee, USA. Magnetic negative selection was used to enrich CD4+ T cells, after which naive cells were positively selected on CD45RA and the negative fraction became the memory subset. After blood collection by leukapheresis, PBMCs were isolated using Ficoll-Histopaque density gradient centrifugation and then cryopreserved in the vapor phase of liquid nitrogen. Analytical flow cytometry was used to check the purity and quantity of each magnetically sorted T cell population. Genomic DNA was isolated from each sorted fraction and quantified by UV absorbance on a Nanodrop 2000c. From the germline V gene, CDR1 is MNHNS and CDR2 is SASEGT. Ends trimmed: V by 4 bases, J by 0 bases; bases unmatched to a gene: 7. Inclusive of the bounding cysteine and phenylalanine, the CDR3 is 17 residues long. Only the CDR3 region is kept as DNA, spanning 51 bases read in frame from base 1.

In this sample, this clone turned up once. Which antigen it targets is not known. Base qualities are not recorded, but no much larger clone differs from it by a single base. Input material: naive CD4+ T cells from PBMCs. The cell subset or site label on this specimen signifies: CD45RA+ positively selected. The source of this sequence is a man between 18 and 35 years old in good health. Some clones in this sample may be carry-over from other donors' samples. The V and J genes are TRBV6-1 and TRBJ2-3, with TRBD2 matching 10 junction bases. The nucleotide sequence is TGTGCCAGCAGTGTACGGCTAGCGGGAGCGAGCACAGATACGCAGTATTTT. Translated, it reads CASSVRLAGASTDTQYF.